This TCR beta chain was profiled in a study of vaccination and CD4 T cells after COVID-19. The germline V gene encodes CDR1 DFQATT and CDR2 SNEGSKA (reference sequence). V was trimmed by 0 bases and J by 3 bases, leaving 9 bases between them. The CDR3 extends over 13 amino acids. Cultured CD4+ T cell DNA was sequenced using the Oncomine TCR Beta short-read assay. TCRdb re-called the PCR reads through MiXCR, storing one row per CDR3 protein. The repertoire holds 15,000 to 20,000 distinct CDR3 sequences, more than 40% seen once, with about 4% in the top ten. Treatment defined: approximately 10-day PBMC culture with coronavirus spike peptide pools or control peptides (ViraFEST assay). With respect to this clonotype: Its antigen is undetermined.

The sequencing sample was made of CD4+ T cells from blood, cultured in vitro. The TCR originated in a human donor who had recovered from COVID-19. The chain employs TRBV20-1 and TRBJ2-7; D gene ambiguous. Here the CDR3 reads CSARDPFNYEQYF. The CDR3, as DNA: TGCAGTGCTAGAGACCCATTCAACTACGAGCAGTACTTC.